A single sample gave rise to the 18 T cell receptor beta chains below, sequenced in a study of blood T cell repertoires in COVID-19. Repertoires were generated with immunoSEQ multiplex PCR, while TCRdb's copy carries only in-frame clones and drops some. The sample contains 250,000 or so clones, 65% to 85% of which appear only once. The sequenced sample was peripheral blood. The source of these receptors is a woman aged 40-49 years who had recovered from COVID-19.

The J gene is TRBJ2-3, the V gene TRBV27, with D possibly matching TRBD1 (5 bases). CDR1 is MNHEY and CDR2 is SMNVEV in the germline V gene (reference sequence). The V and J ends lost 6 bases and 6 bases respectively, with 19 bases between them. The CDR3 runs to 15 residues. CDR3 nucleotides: TGTGCCAGCAGCAAGACAGCCGGGTTGATTGATACGCAGTATTTT. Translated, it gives CASSKTAGLIDTQYF.

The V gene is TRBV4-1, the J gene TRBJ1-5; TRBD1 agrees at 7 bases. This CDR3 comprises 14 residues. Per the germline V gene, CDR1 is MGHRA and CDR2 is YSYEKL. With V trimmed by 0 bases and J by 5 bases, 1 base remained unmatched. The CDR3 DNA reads TGCGCCAGCAGCCAAGAAACAGGGGATCAGCCCCAGCATTTT. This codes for CASSQETGDQPQHF.

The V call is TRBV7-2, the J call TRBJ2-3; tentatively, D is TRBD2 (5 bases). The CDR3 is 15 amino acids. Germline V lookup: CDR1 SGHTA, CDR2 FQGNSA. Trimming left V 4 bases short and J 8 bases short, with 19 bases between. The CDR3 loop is CASSSSSERRGTQYF. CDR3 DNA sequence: TGTGCCAGCAGCTCGTCCTCAGAAAGACGGGGTACGCAGTATTTT. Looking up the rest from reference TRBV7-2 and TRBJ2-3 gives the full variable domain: GAGVSQSPSNKVTEKGKDVELRCDPISGHTALYWYRQSLGQGLEFLIYFQGNSAPDKSGLPSDRFSAERTGGSVSTLTIQRTQQEDSAVYLCASSSSSERRGTQYFGPGTRLTVL.

The CDR3 region has the DNA TGTGCCACCAGTGATACGGGACAGGGGAGTCACGAGCAGTACTTC. This encodes CATSDTGQGSHEQYF. The J gene is TRBJ2-7, the V gene TRBV24-1; 10 nucleotides align to TRBD1. The trim removed 3 bases at V and 5 bases at J, leaving 6 bases unmatched. This CDR3 contains 15 residues. Germline-derived CDR1 and CDR2 are KGHDR and SFDVKD.

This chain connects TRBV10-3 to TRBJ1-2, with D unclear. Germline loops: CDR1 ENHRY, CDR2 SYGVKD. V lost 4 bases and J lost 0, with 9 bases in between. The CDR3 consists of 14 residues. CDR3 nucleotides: TGTGCCATCAGTGGTACAGTTACTAACTATGGCTACACCTTC. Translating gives CAISGTVTNYGYTF.

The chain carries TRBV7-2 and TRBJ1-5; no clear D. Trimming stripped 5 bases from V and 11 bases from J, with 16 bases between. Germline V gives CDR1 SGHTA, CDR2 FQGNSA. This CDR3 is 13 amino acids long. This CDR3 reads CASSVSTSTSQHF. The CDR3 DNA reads TGTGCCAGCAGCGTATCGACATCAACCTCCCAGCATTTT.

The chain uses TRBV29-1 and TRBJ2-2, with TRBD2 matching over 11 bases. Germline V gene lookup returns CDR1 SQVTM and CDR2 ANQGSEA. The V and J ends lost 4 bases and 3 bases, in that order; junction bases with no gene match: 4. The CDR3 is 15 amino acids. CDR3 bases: TGCAGCGTTGGTCCTAGCGGGGGGTACACCGGGGAGCTGTTTTTT. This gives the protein CSVGPSGGYTGELFF.

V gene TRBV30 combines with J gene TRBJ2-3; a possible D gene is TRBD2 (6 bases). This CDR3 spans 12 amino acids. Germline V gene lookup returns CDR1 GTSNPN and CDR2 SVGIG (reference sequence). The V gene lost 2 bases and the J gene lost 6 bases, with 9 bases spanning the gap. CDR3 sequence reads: CAWSRGGDTQYF. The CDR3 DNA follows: TGTGCCTGGAGTCGAGGAGGGGATACGCAGTATTTT.

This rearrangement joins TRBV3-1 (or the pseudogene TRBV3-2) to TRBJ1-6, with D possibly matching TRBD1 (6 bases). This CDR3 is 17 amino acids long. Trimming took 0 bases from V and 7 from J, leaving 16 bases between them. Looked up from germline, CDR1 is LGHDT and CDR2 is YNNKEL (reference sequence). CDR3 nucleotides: TGTGCCAGCAGCCAAGATTTGGACCCCAGGGGCAATTCACCCCTCCACTTT. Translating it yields CASSQDLDPRGNSPLHF.

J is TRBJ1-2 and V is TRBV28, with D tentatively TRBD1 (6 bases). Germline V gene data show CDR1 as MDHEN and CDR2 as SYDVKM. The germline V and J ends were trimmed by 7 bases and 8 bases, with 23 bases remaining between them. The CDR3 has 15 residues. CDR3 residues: CASTPPGGGLGGYTF. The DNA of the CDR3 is TGTGCCAGCACCCCGCCGGGGGGGGGCTTGGGGGGCTACACCTTC.

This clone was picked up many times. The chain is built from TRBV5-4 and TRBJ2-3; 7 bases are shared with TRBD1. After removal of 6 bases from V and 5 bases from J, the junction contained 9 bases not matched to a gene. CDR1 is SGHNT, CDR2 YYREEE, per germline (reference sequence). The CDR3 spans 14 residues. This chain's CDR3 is CASNLDRRGDTQYF. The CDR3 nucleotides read TGTGCCAGCAATTTGGACAGGAGAGGAGATACGCAGTATTTT. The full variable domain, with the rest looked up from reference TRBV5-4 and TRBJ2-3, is ETGVTQSPTHLIKTRGQQVTLRCSSQSGHNTVSWYQQALGQGPQFIFQYYREEENGRGNFPPRFSGLQFPNYSSELNVNALELDDSALYLCASNLDRRGDTQYFGPGTRLTVL.

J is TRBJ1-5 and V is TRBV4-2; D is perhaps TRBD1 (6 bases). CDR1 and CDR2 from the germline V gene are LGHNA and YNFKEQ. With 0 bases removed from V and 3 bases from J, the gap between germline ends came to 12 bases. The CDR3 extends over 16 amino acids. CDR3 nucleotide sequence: TGTGCCAGCAGCCAAGAACAGGGTTCGCTCAATCAGCCCCAGCATTTT. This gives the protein CASSQEQGSLNQPQHF.

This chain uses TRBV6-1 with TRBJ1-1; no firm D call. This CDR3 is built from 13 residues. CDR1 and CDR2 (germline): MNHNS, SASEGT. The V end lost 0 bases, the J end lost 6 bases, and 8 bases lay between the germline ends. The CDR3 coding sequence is TGTGCCAGCAGTGAAGCGTCCCGGGCTGAAGCTTTCTTT. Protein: CASSEASRAEAFF.

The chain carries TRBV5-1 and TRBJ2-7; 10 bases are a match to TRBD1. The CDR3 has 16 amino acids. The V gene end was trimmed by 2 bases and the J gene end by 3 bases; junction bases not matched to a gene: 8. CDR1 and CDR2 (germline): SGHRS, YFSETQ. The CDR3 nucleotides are TGCGCCAGCAGCTTTTATCAGGGACAGGGGTTCTACGAGCAGTACTTC. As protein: CASSFYQGQGFYEQYF.

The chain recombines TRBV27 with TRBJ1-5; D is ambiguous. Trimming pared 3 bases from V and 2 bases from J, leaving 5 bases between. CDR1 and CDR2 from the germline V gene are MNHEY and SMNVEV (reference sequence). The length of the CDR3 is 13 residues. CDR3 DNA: TGTGCCAGCAGTTTTCAGGGCAATCAGCCCCAGCATTTT. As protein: CASSFQGNQPQHF.

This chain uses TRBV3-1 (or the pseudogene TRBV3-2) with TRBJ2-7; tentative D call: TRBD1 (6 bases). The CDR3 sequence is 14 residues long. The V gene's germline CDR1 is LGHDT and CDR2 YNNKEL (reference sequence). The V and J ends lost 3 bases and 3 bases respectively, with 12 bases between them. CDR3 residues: CASSQRGQFYEQYF. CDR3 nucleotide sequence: TGTGCCAGCAGCCAGCGTGGACAGTTCTACGAGCAGTACTTC.

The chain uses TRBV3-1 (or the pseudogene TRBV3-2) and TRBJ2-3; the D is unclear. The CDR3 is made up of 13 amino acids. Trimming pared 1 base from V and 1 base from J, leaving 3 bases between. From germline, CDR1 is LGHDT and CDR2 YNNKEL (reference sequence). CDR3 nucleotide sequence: TGTGCCAGCAGCCAAGCGGGCACAGATACGCAGTATTTT. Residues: CASSQAGTDTQYF.

This chain's CDR3 is CASSLGLGEASEQYF. For the CDR3, the DNA is TGCGCCAGCAGCTTGGGTCTGGGGGAGGCAAGCGAGCAGTACTTC. The rearrangement links TRBV5-1 to TRBJ2-7; possibly TRBD2 for D (6 bases). CDR3 size: 15 residues. Germline CDR1 and CDR2: SGHRS and YFSETQ. V shed 0 bases and J shed 6 bases, with 16 bases lying between them.